Listed here are 5 T cell receptor beta chains from one sample, sequenced in a study of T cell clonality in common variable immunodeficiency. The study, taken as a whole, reports: Common variable immunodeficiency TCR beta sequences reportedly had fewer deletions and N-nucleotide insertions.

Profiled with immunoSEQ multiplex PCR; TCRdb holds only in-frame clones, not every one. The sample contains 15,000 to 25,000 clones, none of them singletons. For these receptors, no antigen is known. Specimen: peripheral blood mononuclear cells. These receptors came from a human donor with common variable immunodeficiency.

In this sample, this clone turned up a few times. The CDR3 goes on 3 residues after the read ends, and that part is filled in from the germline J gene. The chain uses TRBV6-2 or TRBV6-3 and TRBJ2-7; 7 positions match TRBD1. The CDR3 extends over 13 amino acids. Per germline, CDR1 MNHEY and CDR2 SVGEGT. Trimming removed 1 base from V and 4 bases from J; junction bases left unmatched: 1. Here the CDR3 reads CASSYYRGYEQYF. CDR3 DNA, as far as it was read: TGTGCCAGCAGTTACTACAGGGGATACGAG.

This clone turned up a few times. Read coverage stops 3 residues before the CDR3 terminus; the germline J gene supplies the remainder. The genes are TRBV6-1 and TRBJ2-7; D is perhaps TRBD1 (6 bases). In germline, CDR1 is MNHNS, CDR2 SASEGT. With 4 bases removed from V and 3 bases from J, the gap between germline ends came to 13 bases. The CDR3 has 14 residues. CDR3 residues: CASSAIQGLYEQYF. The DNA read from the CDR3 is TGTGCCAGCAGTGCCATACAGGGCCTCTACGAG.

This clone came up a few times. The DNA ends 3 residues before the CDR3 does, and the rest of the CDR3 is filled in from the germline J gene. This rearrangement joins TRBV7-8 to TRBJ2-7; a weak D match, TRBD1 (6 bases). V was cut by 1 base and J by 3 bases, with 10 bases left in between. Germline CDR1 SGHVS, CDR2 FQNEAQ. CDR3 length: 14 residues. The CDR3 spells CASSLGGRGYEQYF. The part of the CDR3 DNA that was read is TGTGCCAGCAGCTTAGGTGGCAGGGGCTACGAG.

As regards this clone: Read sequence stops 3 residues before the CDR3 end, and the germline J gene provides the missing end. The chain joins TRBV19 to TRBJ2-5; weak D call: TRBD2 (5 bases). The germline V gene has CDR1 LNHDA and CDR2 SQIVND (reference sequence). Trimming shortened V by 3 bases and J by 5 bases, and 16 bases separated the two germline ends. The CDR3 length is 15 residues. The CDR3 spells CASSIFNGVRETQYF. The DNA read from the CDR3 is TGTGCCAGTAGTATTTTTAACGGGGTTCGGGAGACC. The variable domain in full, completed from reference TRBV19 and TRBJ2-5, reads DGGITQSPKYLFRKEGQNVTLSCEQNLNHDAMYWYRQDPGQGLRLIYYSQIVNDFQKGDIAEGYSVSREKKESFPLTVTSAQKNPTAFYLCASSIFNGVRETQYFGPGTRLLVL.

As for this clone: Read coverage stops 3 residues before the CDR3 terminus; the germline J gene supplies the remainder. The V call is TRBV6-2 or TRBV6-3, the J call TRBJ2-7; TRBD1 might be the D (6 bases). Trimming removed 5 bases from V and 5 bases from J, with 10 bases in between. The CDR3 runs to 12 residues. CDR1 and CDR2 (germline): MNHEY, SVGEGT. CDR3 sequence: CASSHTGNEQYF. CDR3 DNA (partial): TGTGCCAGCAGTCACACAGGGAACGAG.